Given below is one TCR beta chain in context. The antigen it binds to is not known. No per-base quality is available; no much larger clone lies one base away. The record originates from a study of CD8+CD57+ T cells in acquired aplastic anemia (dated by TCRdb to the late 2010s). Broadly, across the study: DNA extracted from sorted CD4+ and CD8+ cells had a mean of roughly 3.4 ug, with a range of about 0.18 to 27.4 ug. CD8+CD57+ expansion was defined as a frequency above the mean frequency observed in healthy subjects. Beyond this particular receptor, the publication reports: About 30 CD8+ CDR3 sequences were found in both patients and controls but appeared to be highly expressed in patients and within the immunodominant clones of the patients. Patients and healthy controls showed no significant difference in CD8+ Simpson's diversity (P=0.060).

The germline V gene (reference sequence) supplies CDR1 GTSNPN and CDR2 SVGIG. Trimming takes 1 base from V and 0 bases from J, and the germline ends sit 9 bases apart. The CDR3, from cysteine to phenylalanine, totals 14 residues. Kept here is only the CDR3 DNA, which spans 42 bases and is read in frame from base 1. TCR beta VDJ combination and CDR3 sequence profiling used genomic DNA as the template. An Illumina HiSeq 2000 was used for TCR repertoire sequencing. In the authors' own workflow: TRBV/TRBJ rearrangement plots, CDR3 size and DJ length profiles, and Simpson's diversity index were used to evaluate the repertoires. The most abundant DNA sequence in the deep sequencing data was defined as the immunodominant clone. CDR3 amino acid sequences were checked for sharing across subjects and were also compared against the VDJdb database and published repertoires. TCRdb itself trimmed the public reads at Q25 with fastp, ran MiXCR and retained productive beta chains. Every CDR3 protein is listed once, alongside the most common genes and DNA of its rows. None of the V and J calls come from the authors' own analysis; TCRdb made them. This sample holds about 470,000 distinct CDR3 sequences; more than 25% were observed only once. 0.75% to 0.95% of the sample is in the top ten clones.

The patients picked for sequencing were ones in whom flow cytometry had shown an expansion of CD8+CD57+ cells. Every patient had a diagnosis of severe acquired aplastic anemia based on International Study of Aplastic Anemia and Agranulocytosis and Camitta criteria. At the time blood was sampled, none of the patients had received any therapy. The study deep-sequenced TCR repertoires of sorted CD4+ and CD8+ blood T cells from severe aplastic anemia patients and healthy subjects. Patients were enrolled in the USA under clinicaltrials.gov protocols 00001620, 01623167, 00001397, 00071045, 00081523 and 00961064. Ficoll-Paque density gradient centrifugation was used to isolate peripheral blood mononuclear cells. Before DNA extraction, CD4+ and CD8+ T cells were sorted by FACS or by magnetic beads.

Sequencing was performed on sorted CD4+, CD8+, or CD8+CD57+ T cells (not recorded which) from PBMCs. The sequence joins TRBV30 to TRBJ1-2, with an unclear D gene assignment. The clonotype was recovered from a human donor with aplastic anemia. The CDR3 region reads CAWSARRANYGYTF. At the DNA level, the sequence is TGTGCCTGGAGTGCACGAAGGGCTAACTATGGCTACACCTTC.